The following is a TCR beta chain sequence with its context. Its antigen is as yet unknown. This record comes from a study of T-cell memory formation after mild COVID-19. MiXCR, applied by TCRdb to the 5' RACE reads, yields one record per CDR3 protein. The repertoire consists of about 150,000 distinct CDR3 sequences, with approximately 12% occurring once and the leading ten covering 3% to 4%. Findings and caveats of the study: Some clones that responded were present in memory (sampled pre-infection), which suggests cross-reactive memory joined.

V shed 1 base, J shed 2 bases, and the junction held 4 bases outside the gene matches. The germline gives CDR1 KGHSH, CDR2 LQKENI. CDR3 size: 16 residues. The TCR sequence derives from a man aged 18-30 years who had mild COVID-19 (a few samples of this study predate the infection). Cell type and time point are not known. Sequencing was carried out using PBMCs or a T cell subset sorted from them (not recorded which). The chain links TRBV18 to TRBJ2-1; 8 bases map to TRBD1. The CDR3 DNA follows: TGTGCCAGCTCACCACGACAGGGGATGACCTACAATGAGCAGTTCTTC. Protein product: CASSPRQGMTYNEQFF.